Listed here is a single T cell receptor (beta chain). The antigen is not known. The data originate from a study of T cell responses to AZD1222 COVID-19 vaccine. Libraries were prepared by immunoSEQ multiplex PCR; TCRdb keeps only in-frame clonotypes and omits some of them. The table lists roughly 130,000 clones, 75% to 90% of them singletons. Germline loops: CDR1 SGDLS, CDR2 YYNGEE. Trimming cost V 3 bases and J 2 bases; bases outside gene matches: 5. The CDR3 consists of 14 residues. General observations from the study: Clonal diversity may have been underestimated in mostly white British donors.

The source of this sequence is an adult in good health. This chain connects TRBV9 to TRBJ2-7; 7 bases are shared with TRBD1. Sample: peripheral blood, taken on day 0 of AZD1222 vaccination. Here the CDR3 reads CASSGGDSPYEQYF. Written as DNA, the CDR3 is TGTGCCAGCAGCGGAGGGGACAGCCCCTACGAGCAGTACTTC.